This TCR beta chain is drawn from a study of CD8 T cells in Susac syndrome. Germline CDR1 and CDR2: DFQATT and SNEGSKA (reference sequence). Germline trimming cut 2 bases from V and 5 bases from J; bases unmatched to any gene: 9. The CDR3 has 15 residues. RNA, at about 0.5 to 1 ug, was reverse transcribed with random hexamers. The TCR beta CDR3 was amplified by immunoSEQ multiplex PCR across 54 Vbeta, 13 Jbeta. TCRdb re-called the immunoSEQ multiplex PCR reads with MiXCR, one entry per CDR3 protein. In the table there are roughly 110,000 distinct CDR3 sequences, 94% of which are singletons. The diagnostic criteria were recently defined, and patients with Susac syndrome met them for definite or probable disease.

The source material was CD8+ T cells from PBMCs. The TCR comes from a human donor with Susac syndrome. The rearrangement uses TRBV20-1 and TRBJ1-5; the match to TRBD1 covers 7 bases. Here the CDR3 DNA reads TGCAGTGCTAGAACAGGGGAAATATCGGATCAGCCCCAGCATTTT. It yields the protein CSARTGEISDQPQHF.